This T cell receptor (beta chain) was identified in a study of shared clonotypes between healthy human individuals. Study outcomes and limitations: Non-shared clonotypes displayed generation probabilities falling below those of clonotypes present in all four donors.

This clone was seen only a few times. The antigen remains undetermined. This CDR3 has 18 amino acids. J lost 3 bases, V lost 5 bases, and 11 bases had no gene match. CDR1 is SGHDN, CDR2 FVKESK, per germline. Per sorted-subset replicate PCR, input was around 200 ng DNA, representing tens of thousands of T cell genomes. Here immunoSEQ multiplex PCR was the method, and the copy in TCRdb shows in-frame clones only, minus some. In the table there are some 300,000 clones, about 70% of which are singletons. The study drew all its donors from Caucasian adults living in Nashville, Tennessee. The V gene is TRBV14, the J gene TRBJ2-3; 13 positions match TRBD2. This TCR was recovered from a man between 25 and 39 years old in good health. What was sequenced was memory CD4+ T cells sorted from blood. The subset here: CD45RA-negative fraction. CDR3 in amino acids: CASSGLAGVARGTDTQYF. CDR3 nucleotides: TGTGCCAGCAGCGGACTAGCGGGAGTAGCCCGGGGGACAGATACGCAGTATTTT.